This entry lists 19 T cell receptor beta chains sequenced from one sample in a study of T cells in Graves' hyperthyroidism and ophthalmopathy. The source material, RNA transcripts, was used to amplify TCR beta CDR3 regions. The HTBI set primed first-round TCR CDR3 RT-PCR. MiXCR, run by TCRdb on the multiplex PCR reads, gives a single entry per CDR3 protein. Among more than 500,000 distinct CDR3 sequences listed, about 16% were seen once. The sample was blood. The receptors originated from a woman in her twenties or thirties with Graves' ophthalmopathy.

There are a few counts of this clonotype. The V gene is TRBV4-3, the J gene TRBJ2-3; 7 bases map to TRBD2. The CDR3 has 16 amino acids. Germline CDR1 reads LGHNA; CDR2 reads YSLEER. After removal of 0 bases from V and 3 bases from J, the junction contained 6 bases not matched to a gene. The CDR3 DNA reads TGCGCCAGCAGCCAAGAATCTAGCGGCAGTACAGATACGCAGTATTTT. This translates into CASSQESSGSTDTQYF.

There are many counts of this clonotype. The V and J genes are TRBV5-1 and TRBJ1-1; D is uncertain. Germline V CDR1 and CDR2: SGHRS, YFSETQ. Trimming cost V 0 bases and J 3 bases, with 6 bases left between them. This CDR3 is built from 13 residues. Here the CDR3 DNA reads TGCGCCAGCAGCTTGGTAGTTGACACTGAAGCTTTCTTT. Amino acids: CASSLVVDTEAFF.

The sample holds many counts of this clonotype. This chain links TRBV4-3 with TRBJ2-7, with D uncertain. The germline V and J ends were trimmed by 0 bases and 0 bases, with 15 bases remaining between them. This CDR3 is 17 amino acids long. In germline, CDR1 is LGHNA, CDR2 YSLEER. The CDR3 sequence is CASSQDVASSGSYEQYF. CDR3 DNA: TGCGCCAGCAGCCAAGATGTGGCTTCGTCAGGCTCCTACGAGCAGTACTTC.

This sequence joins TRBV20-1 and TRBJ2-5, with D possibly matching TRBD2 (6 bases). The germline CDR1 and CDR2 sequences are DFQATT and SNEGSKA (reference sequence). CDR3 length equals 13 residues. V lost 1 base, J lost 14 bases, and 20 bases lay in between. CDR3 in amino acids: CSARAGLPDSSYF. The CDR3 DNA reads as TGCAGTGCTAGAGCGGGACTCCCTGATAGTAGTTACTTC.

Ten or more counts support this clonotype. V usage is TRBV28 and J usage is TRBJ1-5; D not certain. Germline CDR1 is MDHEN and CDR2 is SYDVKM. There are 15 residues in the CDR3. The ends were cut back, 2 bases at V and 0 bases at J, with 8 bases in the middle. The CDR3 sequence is CASSLQGISNQPQHF. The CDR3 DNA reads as TGTGCCAGCAGTTTACAAGGGATTAGCAATCAGCCCCAGCATTTT.

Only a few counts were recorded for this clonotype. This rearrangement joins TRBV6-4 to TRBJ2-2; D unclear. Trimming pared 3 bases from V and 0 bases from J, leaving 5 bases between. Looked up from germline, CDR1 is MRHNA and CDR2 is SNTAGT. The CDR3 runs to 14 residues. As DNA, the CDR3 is TGTGCCAGCAGTGAATCCTCGAACACCGGGGAGCTGTTTTTT. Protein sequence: CASSESSNTGELFF.

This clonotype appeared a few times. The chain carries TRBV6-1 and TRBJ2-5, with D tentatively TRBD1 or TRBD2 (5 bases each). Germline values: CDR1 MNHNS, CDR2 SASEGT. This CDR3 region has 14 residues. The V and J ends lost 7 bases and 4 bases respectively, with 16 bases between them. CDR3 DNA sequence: TGTGCCAGCACCCCGGGCCGAGGGACAGAGACCCAGTACTTC. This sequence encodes CASTPGRGTETQYF.

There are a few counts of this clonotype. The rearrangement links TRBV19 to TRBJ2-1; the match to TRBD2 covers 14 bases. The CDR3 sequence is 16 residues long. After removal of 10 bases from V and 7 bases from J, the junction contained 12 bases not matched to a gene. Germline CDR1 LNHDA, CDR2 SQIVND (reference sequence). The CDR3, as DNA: TGTGCCACCCAGGGACTAGCGGGAGTTGGATTGAATGAGCAGTTCTTC. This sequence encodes CATQGLAGVGLNEQFF.

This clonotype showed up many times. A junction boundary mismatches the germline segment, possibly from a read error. Written as DNA, the CDR3 is TGTGCCAGCAGCCATGGACAGGGTTCGTCCTACGAGCAGTACTTC. It is translated as CASSHGQGSSYEQYF. V gene TRBV4-3 combines with J gene TRBJ2-7, with 8 bases matching TRBD1. This CDR3 is 15 amino acids long. Germline V CDR1 and CDR2: LGHNA, YSLEER.

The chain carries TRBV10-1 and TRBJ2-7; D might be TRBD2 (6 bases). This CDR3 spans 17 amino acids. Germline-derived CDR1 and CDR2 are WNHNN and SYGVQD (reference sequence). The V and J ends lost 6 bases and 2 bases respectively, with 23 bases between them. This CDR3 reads CASRETAPGTQTYEQYF. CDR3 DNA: TGCGCCAGCAGAGAAACAGCCCCCGGGACTCAAACCTACGAGCAGTACTTC.

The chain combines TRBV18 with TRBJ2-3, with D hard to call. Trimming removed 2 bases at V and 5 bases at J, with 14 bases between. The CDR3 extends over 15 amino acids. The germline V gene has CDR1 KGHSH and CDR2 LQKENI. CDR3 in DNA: TGTGCCAGCTCACCATTCGCATGGGATCAAGATACGCAGTATTTT. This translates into CASSPFAWDQDTQYF.

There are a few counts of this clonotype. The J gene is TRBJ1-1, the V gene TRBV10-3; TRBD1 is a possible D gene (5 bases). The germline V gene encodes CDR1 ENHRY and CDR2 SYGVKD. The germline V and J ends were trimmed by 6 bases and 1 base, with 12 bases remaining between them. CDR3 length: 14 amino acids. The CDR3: CAIREDSSNTEAFF. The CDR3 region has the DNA TGTGCCATCAGAGAAGACAGCTCGAACACTGAAGCTTTCTTT.

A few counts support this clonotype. This chain's CDR3 is CASSQDPGKSQPQHF. CDR3 coding DNA: TGTGCCAGCAGCCAAGATCCAGGGAAAAGTCAGCCCCAGCATTTT. The genes are TRBV4-2 and TRBJ1-5; D may be TRBD1 (5 bases). CDR3 length equals 15 residues. Germline V gene lookup returns CDR1 LGHNA and CDR2 YNFKEQ. The ends were cut back, 0 bases at V and 6 bases at J, with 12 bases in the middle.

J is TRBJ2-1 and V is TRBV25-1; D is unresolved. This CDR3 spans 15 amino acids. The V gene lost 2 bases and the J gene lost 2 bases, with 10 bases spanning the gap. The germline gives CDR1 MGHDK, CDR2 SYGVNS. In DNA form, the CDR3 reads TGTGCCAGCAGTGAAAGGTCGGCGGCCTACAATGAGCAGTTCTTC. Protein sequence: CASSERSAAYNEQFF.

In nucleotides, the CDR3 is TGTGCCAGCAGCCCCCTTCGAGGGAGGAATGGGACGCAGTATTTT. It yields the protein CASSPLRGRNGTQYF. The chain employs TRBV14 and TRBJ2-3; a weak D match, TRBD2 (6 bases). The CDR3 has 15 residues. Between the trimmed V and J ends, which lost 4 bases and 9 bases, there was a span of 20 bases. Germline lookup yields CDR1 SGHDN and CDR2 FVKESK.

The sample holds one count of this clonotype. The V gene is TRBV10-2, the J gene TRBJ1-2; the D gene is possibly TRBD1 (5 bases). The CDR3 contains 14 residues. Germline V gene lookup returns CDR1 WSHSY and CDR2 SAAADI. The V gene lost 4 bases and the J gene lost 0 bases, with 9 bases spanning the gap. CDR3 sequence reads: CASSVAGANYGYTF. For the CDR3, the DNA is TGCGCCAGCAGTGTGGCGGGGGCTAACTATGGCTACACCTTC.

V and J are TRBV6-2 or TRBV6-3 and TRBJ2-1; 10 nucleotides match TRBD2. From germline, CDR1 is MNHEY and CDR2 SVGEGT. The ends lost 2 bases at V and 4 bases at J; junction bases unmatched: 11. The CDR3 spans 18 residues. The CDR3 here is CASSYVASSGSWYNEQFF. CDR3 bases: TGTGCCAGCAGTTACGTCGCTTCTAGCGGGAGTTGGTACAATGAGCAGTTCTTC.

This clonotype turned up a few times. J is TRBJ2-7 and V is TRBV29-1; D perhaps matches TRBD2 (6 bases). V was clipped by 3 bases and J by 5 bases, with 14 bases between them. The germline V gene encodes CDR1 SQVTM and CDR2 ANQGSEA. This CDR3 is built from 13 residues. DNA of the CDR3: TGCAGCGTTGACGGAGGGTACTTCCACGAGCAGTACTTC. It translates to CSVDGGYFHEQYF.

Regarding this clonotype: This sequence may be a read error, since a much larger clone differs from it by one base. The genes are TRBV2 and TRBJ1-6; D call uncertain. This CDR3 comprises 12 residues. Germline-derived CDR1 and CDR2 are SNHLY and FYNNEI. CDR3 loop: CASSGGASPPHF. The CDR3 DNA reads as TGTGCCAGCAGTGGGGGAGCCTCACCCCCCCACTTT.